Listed here are 7 T cell receptor beta chains from one sample, sequenced in a study of T-cell memory formation after mild COVID-19. One entry per CDR3 protein results from TCRdb running MiXCR on the 5' RACE reads. Among around 310,000 distinct CDR3 sequences, 20% to 25% were seen once, and the ten largest hold over 20%. What was sequenced was PBMCs or a T cell subset sorted from them (not recorded which). These receptors all come from a man aged 18 to 29 who had mild COVID-19 (a few samples of this study predate the infection). Cell type and time point are not known.

This clonotype was detected once. The rearrangement links TRBV2 to TRBJ2-7; D not certain. The CDR3 has 13 amino acids. The germline V gene has CDR1 SNHLY and CDR2 FYNNEI. The V and J ends lost 8 bases and 3 bases respectively, with 14 bases between them. CDR3 sequence (DNA): TGTGCCAGCTGCCGCCTGGGGTACTACGAGCAGTACGTC. Protein: CASCRLGYYEQYV.

The genes are TRBV20-1 and TRBJ2-5, with TRBD1 identical over 7 bases. The ends lost 5 bases at V and 4 bases at J; junction bases unmatched: 7. The CDR3 length is 13 residues. In germline, CDR1 is DFQATT, CDR2 SNEGSKA (reference sequence). Here the CDR3 reads CSALLTGTETQYF. The CDR3, as DNA: TGCAGTGCTCTACTGACAGGGACAGAGACCCAGTACTTC.

This clonotype was observed a handful of times. This chain connects TRBV5-1 to TRBJ2-1; D gene ambiguous. V lost 6 bases, J lost 2 bases, and 9 bases lay in between. The CDR3 length is 13 residues. Per germline, CDR1 SGHRS and CDR2 YFSETQ. The CDR3 here is CASIDNTYNEQFF. The CDR3 DNA sequence: TGCGCCAGCATTGACAACACCTACAATGAGCAGTTCTTC.

The rearrangement links TRBV6-2 or TRBV6-3 to TRBJ2-3; D is unclear. Per the germline V gene, CDR1 is MNHEY and CDR2 is SVGEGT. CDR3 length: 12 amino acids. The ends were cut back, 2 bases at V and 4 bases at J, with 4 bases in the middle. DNA of the CDR3: TGTGCCAGCAGTTACGAGTCAGATACGCAGTATTTT. It encodes CASSYESDTQYF.

This clonotype was picked up many times. The rearrangement uses TRBV5-5 and TRBJ2-2; D is uncertain. The CDR3 covers 16 residues. The V end lost 0 bases, the J end lost 5 bases, and 14 bases lay between the germline ends. The germline V gene encodes CDR1 SGHKS and CDR2 YYEKEE (reference sequence). The CDR3 protein is CASSLGRQILTGELFF. The CDR3 DNA sequence: TGTGCCAGCAGCTTGGGGCGGCAAATTCTTACCGGGGAGCTGTTTTTT.

The chain combines TRBV5-1 with TRBJ2-1, with D perhaps matching TRBD1 (6 bases). The V gene's germline CDR1 is SGHRS and CDR2 YFSETQ. V was cut by 2 bases and J by 14 bases, with 17 bases left in between. The CDR3 consists of 13 residues. The CDR3 protein is CASSFGQGQVEFF. CDR3 nucleotide sequence: TGCGCCAGCAGCTTTGGGCAGGGGCAGGTCGAGTTCTTC.

The chain employs TRBV20-1 and TRBJ1-2; maybe TRBD1 (5 bases). Trimming shortened V by 4 bases and J by 0 bases, and 12 bases separated the two germline ends. The CDR3 contains 14 residues. Per the germline V gene, CDR1 is DFQATT and CDR2 is SNEGSKA (reference sequence). The CDR3 coding sequence is TGCAGTGCTAAGTCTGGGACCTCTAACTATGGCTACACCTTC. It is translated as CSAKSGTSNYGYTF.